Shown below are 23 T cell receptor beta chains from a single sample sequenced in a study of T-cell memory formation after mild COVID-19. From the 5' RACE reads, TCRdb called clonotypes with MiXCR, one entry per CDR3 protein. The sample lists hundreds of thousands of distinct CDR3 sequences, around a quarter occurring once. The sequencing input was PBMCs or a T cell subset sorted from them (not recorded which). The receptors stem from an adult woman who had mild COVID-19 (a few samples of this study predate the infection). Cell type and time point are not known.

There are a few counts of this clonotype. The CDR3 nucleotides read TGTGCCAGCAGTTTAAGAGGTATGGGACTTCATCGGGATACGCAGTATTTT. Translating gives CASSLRGMGLHRDTQYF. The chain uses TRBV12-3 or TRBV12-4 and TRBJ2-3; weak D call: TRBD2 (6 bases). V lost 2 bases to trimming and J lost 6 bases, with 21 bases between them. This CDR3 is 17 amino acids long.

This rearrangement joins TRBV12-3 or TRBV12-4 to TRBJ2-3; TRBD1 might be the D (6 bases). This CDR3 is built from 16 residues. Trimming left V 6 bases short and J 2 bases short, with 18 bases between. The CDR3 protein is CASSNYVTGTTDTQYF. The DNA of the CDR3 is TGTGCCAGCAGCAATTACGTGACAGGTACCACAGATACGCAGTATTTT.

This chain connects TRBV7-8 to TRBJ2-1; maybe TRBD2 (6 bases). With 5 bases removed from V and 6 bases from J, the gap between germline ends came to 14 bases. The CDR3 runs 14 residues. Germline CDR1 is SGHVS and CDR2 is FQNEAQ. The CDR3 sequence: CASSPIVGGNEQFF. The DNA for the CDR3 is TGTGCCAGCAGCCCTATCGTCGGGGGCAATGAGCAGTTCTTC.

The V and J genes are TRBV5-1 and TRBJ2-7; tentative D call: TRBD1 (6 bases). Germline values: CDR1 SGHRS, CDR2 YFSETQ. V was pared by 2 bases and J by 5 bases, with 11 bases between. The CDR3 covers 13 residues. In DNA form, the CDR3 reads TGCGCCAGCAGCTTCGAGGGGGTGCACGAGCAGTACTTC. Encoded protein: CASSFEGVHEQYF. The variable domain in full, with the rest retrieved from reference TRBV5-1 and TRBJ2-7, is KAGVTQTPRYLIKTRGQQVTLSCSPISGHRSVSWYQQTPGQGLQFLFEYFSETQRNKGNFPGRFSGRQFSNSRSEMNVSTLELGDSALYLCASSFEGVHEQYFGPGTRLTVT.

V usage is TRBV15 and J usage is TRBJ2-1, with D perhaps TRBD2 (5 bases). The germline V gene encodes CDR1 LNHNV and CDR2 YYDKDF (reference sequence). V lost 8 bases to trimming and J lost 3 bases, with 11 bases between them. The CDR3 consists of 13 residues. CDR3 nucleotide sequence: TGTGCCACCTTGGACTCCGGCTACAATGAGCAGTTCTTC. It codes for CATLDSGYNEQFF.

The J gene is TRBJ2-1, the V gene TRBV7-2; 7 bases fit TRBD1. The CDR3 runs 15 residues. CDR1 and CDR2 (germline): SGHTA, FQGNSA. V lost 2 bases and J lost 2; bases outside the gene matches: 3. This CDR3 is CASSLQGQPYNEQFF. CDR3 bases: TGTGCCAGCAGCTTACAGGGACAGCCCTACAATGAGCAGTTCTTC.

This clonotype was detected only a few times. This sequence joins TRBV27 and TRBJ2-7; possibly TRBD2 for D (7 bases). The CDR3 has 14 amino acids. V lost 10 bases, J lost 0 bases, and 16 bases lay in between. CDR1 is MNHEY and CDR2 is SMNVEV in the germline V gene (reference sequence). CDR3 DNA: TGTGCCACGAGGGGGGGTATAGGCTCCTACGAGCAGTACTTC. This sequence encodes CATRGGIGSYEQYF.

The CDR3 loop is CASSKSGTGNQPQHF. The CDR3 DNA follows: TGTGCCAGCAGTAAGTCCGGGACAGGCAATCAGCCCCAGCATTTT. This chain joins TRBV12-3 or TRBV12-4 and TRBJ1-5; 7 bases align to TRBD1. There are 15 residues in the CDR3. V was pared by 5 bases and J by 2 bases, with 6 bases of the junction left unmatched.

This clonotype was seen only a few times. This sequence joins TRBV4-1 and TRBJ2-5; D is perhaps TRBD2 (6 bases). Germline V gives CDR1 MGHRA, CDR2 YSYEKL. Trimming took off 1 base at V and 5 bases at J, with 11 bases between the two ends. This CDR3 has 14 amino acids. The CDR3 DNA is TGCGCCAGCAGCCAAGTAGGAGGGTATGAGACCCAGTACTTC. Amino acids: CASSQVGGYETQYF.

This clonotype was seen more than once but under ten times. The V call is TRBV3-1, the J call TRBJ2-7; D is uncertain. The V gene's germline CDR1 is LGHDT and CDR2 YNNKEL (reference sequence). CDR3 size: 15 residues. Trimming removed 0 bases at V and 3 bases at J, with 12 bases between. CDR3 residues: CASSQDFRRLYEQYF. In DNA, the CDR3 is TGTGCCAGCAGCCAAGATTTTCGGCGGCTCTACGAGCAGTACTTC.

A few counts support this clonotype. The chain couples TRBV24-1 to TRBJ2-3; 12 nucleotides line up with TRBD2. CDR1 KGHDR and CDR2 SFDVKD come from the germline V gene. Losses at the gene ends were 3 bases for V and 3 bases for J; bases not matched to a gene: 9. The CDR3 length is 18 residues. The CDR3 sequence: CATSDPQGTSGRTDTQYF. Here the CDR3 DNA reads TGTGCCACCAGTGATCCGCAAGGGACTAGCGGGCGGACAGATACGCAGTATTTT.

The chain combines TRBV11-3 with TRBJ2-1; 7 nucleotides agree with TRBD2. V lost 8 bases and J lost 4; bases outside the gene matches: 8. Germline assignment: CDR1 SGHNT and CDR2 YENEEA. This CDR3 region has 14 residues. The CDR3 nucleotides are TGTGCCAGCGGACACGGGGGGTCTTACAATGAGCAGTTCTTC. This gives the protein CASGHGGSYNEQFF.

This clonotype was detected a few times. The J gene is TRBJ2-7, the V gene TRBV10-3; TRBD1 is a possible D gene (5 bases). The V end was cut by 3 bases, the J end by 3 bases, with 6 bases between. Germline lookup yields CDR1 ENHRY and CDR2 SYGVKD. The CDR3 is 12 residues long. This CDR3 reads CAISDQGYEQYF. The DNA for the CDR3 is TGTGCCATCAGTGACCAGGGCTACGAGCAGTACTTC.

V and J are TRBV7-9 and TRBJ2-4; D perhaps matches TRBD2 (5 bases). Looked up from germline, CDR1 is SEHNR and CDR2 is FQNEAQ (reference sequence). The CDR3 has 17 amino acids. V lost 3 bases, J lost 4 bases, and 19 bases lay in between. As DNA, the CDR3 is TGTGCCAGCAGCTTGGTCCCTGTCGGACTCGAAAAAAACATTCAGTACTTC. Protein: CASSLVPVGLEKNIQYF.

This clonotype appeared a few times. The genes are TRBV7-9 and TRBJ2-1; 9 bases are shared with TRBD1. The germline CDR1 and CDR2 sequences are SEHNR and FQNEAQ (reference sequence). The ends lost 5 bases at V and 3 bases at J; junction bases unmatched: 14. The CDR3 extends over 18 amino acids. CDR3 protein: CASSPSGTGSGIYNEQFF. In nucleotides, the CDR3 is TGTGCCAGCAGCCCGAGCGGGACAGGGTCCGGGATCTACAATGAGCAGTTCTTC.

The chain is built from TRBV5-1 and TRBJ2-1, with TRBD1 identical over 9 bases. Trimming removed 2 bases from V and 10 bases from J; junction bases left unmatched: 4. The CDR3 has 13 amino acids. Per germline, CDR1 SGHRS and CDR2 YFSETQ. For the CDR3, the DNA is TGCGCCAGCAGCTTACAGGGGGCTTGGGAGCAGTTCTTC. The encoded protein is CASSLQGAWEQFF. The complete variable domain, with remaining parts taken from reference TRBV5-1 and TRBJ2-1, reads KAGVTQTPRYLIKTRGQQVTLSCSPISGHRSVSWYQQTPGQGLQFLFEYFSETQRNKGNFPGRFSGRQFSNSRSEMNVSTLELGDSALYLCASSLQGAWEQFFGPGTRLTVL.

This clonotype turned up a few times. CDR3 amino acids: CASSFTGTLYNEQFF. The DNA of the CDR3 is TGTGCCAGCAGCTTCACAGGAACGCTTTACAATGAGCAGTTCTTC. This chain links TRBV7-2 with TRBJ2-1, with D possibly TRBD1 on 5 matching bases. Trimming removed 3 bases at V and 4 bases at J, with 13 bases between. Germline CDR1 and CDR2: SGHTA and FQGNSA. CDR3 length equals 15 residues. Full variable domain (missing parts from reference TRBV7-2 and TRBJ2-1): GAGVSQSPSNKVTEKGKDVELRCDPISGHTALYWYRQSLGQGLEFLIYFQGNSAPDKSGLPSDRFSAERTGGSVSTLTIQRTQQEDSAVYLCASSFTGTLYNEQFFGPGTRLTVL.

The CDR3 region is CASSAPSISYNEQFF. Here the CDR3 DNA reads TGTGCCAGCAGCGCACCTAGTATCTCCTACAATGAGCAGTTCTTC. The chain combines TRBV7-8 with TRBJ2-1; D remains ambiguous. Germline values: CDR1 SGHVS, CDR2 FQNEAQ. This CDR3 has 15 amino acids. V gave up 5 bases and J gave up 0 bases, with 11 bases separating them. The full variable domain, completed using reference TRBV7-8 and TRBJ2-1, is GAGVSQSPRYKVAKRGQDVALRCDPISGHVSLFWYQQALGQGPEFLTYFQNEAQLDKSGLPSDRFFAERPEGSVSTLKIQRTQQEDSAVYLCASSAPSISYNEQFFGPGTRLTVL.

The chain carries TRBV5-1 and TRBJ2-6, with a tentative D call TRBD1 (6 bases). Germline V gene sequence: CDR1 SGHRS, CDR2 YFSETQ. Trimming shortened V by 2 bases and J by 3 bases, and 9 bases separated the two germline ends. The CDR3 is 15 amino acids. This CDR3 reads CASSFQGLGANVLTF. The CDR3, as DNA: TGCGCCAGCAGCTTCCAGGGGCTTGGGGCCAACGTCCTGACTTTC.

This clonotype was counted a few times. The chain is built from TRBV4-1 and TRBJ1-3; the D gene is possibly TRBD1 (6 bases). V was pared by 0 bases and J by 0 bases, with 12 bases between. Germline-derived CDR1 and CDR2 are MGHRA and YSYEKL. The CDR3 contains 17 residues. The CDR3 sequence: CASSQEGALGSGNTIYF. The CDR3 coding sequence is TGCGCCAGCAGCCAAGAGGGGGCACTCGGCTCTGGAAACACCATATATTTT.

In regard to this clonotype: Relative to the germline gene, one junction end is altered; a read error may explain this. The V and J genes are TRBV7-7 and TRBJ2-5; perhaps TRBD2 as D (5 bases). This CDR3 is built from 15 residues. Germline loops: CDR1 SSHAT, CDR2 FNYEAQ (reference sequence). CDR3 protein: CASSFGNGMQETQYF. The CDR3 DNA is TGTGCTAGCAGCTTTGGTAACGGGATGCAAGAGACCCAGTACTTC. The complete variable domain, with remaining parts taken from reference TRBV7-7 and TRBJ2-5, reads GAGVSQSPRYKVTKRGQDVTLRCDPISSHATLYWYQQALGQGPEFLTYFNYEAQPDKSGLPSDRFSAERPEGSISTLTIQRTEQRDSAMYRCASSFGNGMQETQYFGPGTRLLVL.

The chain combines TRBV5-1 with TRBJ1-1; D perhaps matches TRBD1 (6 bases). The V gene's germline CDR1 is SGHRS and CDR2 YFSETQ. V was pared by 0 bases and J by 0 bases, with 9 bases between. The CDR3 spans 15 residues. The CDR3 DNA reads TGCGCCAGCAGCTTGGGGACAGAGTTGAACACTGAAGCTTTCTTT. The encoded protein is CASSLGTELNTEAFF.

The chain joins TRBV7-3 to TRBJ1-4, with TRBD1 as a possible D gene (5 bases). Germline V lookup: CDR1 SGHTA, CDR2 FQGTGA. Trimming took 0 bases from V and 7 from J, leaving 12 bases between them. The CDR3 consists of 15 residues. CDR3 region: CASSLTGTWSEKLFF. CDR3 DNA sequence: TGTGCCAGCAGCTTAACCGGGACGTGGAGTGAAAAACTGTTTTTT.